This TCR beta chain stems from a study of blood T cell repertoires in COVID-19 (dated by TCRdb to about 2020). Context from the whole study: Samples from collaborators originated in the United States, Italy and Spain and spanned both the acute and convalescent phases of COVID-19. The samples were drawn from two sources: the first 160 participants of the ongoing ImmuneRACE study, and 1,200 or so subjects contributed by 6 global collaborators. The repertoires were made available in a free public database intended to serve as a resource for research on the immune response to SARS-CoV-2. The dataset comprised deeply sampled blood TCRbeta repertoires from subjects exposed to, actively infected with, or recovered from COVID-19. The prospective study material was composed of cDNA or gDNA derived from T cells, B-cell-depleted T cells, or PBMCs. Where available, HLA class I and class II types were obtained from metadata supplied by the sample provider rather than from assay-based typing. The sample metadata nearly always contained a de-identified subject ID, COVID-19 status, age in years and sex.

For this clone: It has no known antigen specificity. No qualities accompany the bases; no much larger clone lies one base away.

The full study reports these points: The amount of clinical and demographic metadata varied by source and participant and was provided uncurated.

The collaborating institutions used their own protocols to collect whole blood in K2EDTA tubes. Collaborator samples were shipped for TCRbeta analysis as frozen whole blood, isolated PBMCs, or DNA extracted from either sample type. The immunoSEQ Assay, a bias-controlled multiplex PCR, was used to amplify TCRbeta CDR3 regions from genomic DNA. The original methods were these. Nucleated cell counts per sample were estimated from amplification of reference gene primers within the assay. To quantify the absolute abundance of each unique TCRbeta CDR3 rearrangement, sequence reads were collapsed and filtered. For each sample, productive Simpson clonality was calculated as the square root of Simpson's diversity index across productive rearrangements. The source is immuneACCESS, and TCRdb retained only in-frame sequences with V and J called. Part of the clones is not carried over; for the studies checked, unresolved V genes explain less than half of this, and the remainder is unexplained. The DNA was the basis for D and trimming; V, J and clone size are from that table. This sample is represented by around 340,000 clones; 65% to 85% of them were singletons. The ten largest clonotypes hold 2.5% to 3.5% of the sample.

The specimen was peripheral blood. This TCR was recovered from a man aged 25-45 years with active or convalescent COVID-19.

The nucleotide sequence is given as TGTGCCAGCAGCTCAATAAGCGGGAGGGGAGGTGAGCAGTTCTTC. Translation gives CASSSISGRGGEQFF. The V gene is TRBV11-2 and the J gene is TRBJ2-1, and 10 junctional nucleotides match TRBD2. The CDR3 starts with the cysteine, ends with the phenylalanine, and has 15 residues. The kept DNA is CDR3 alone, 45 bases in frame from the first base. Via the germline V gene, CDR1 is SGHAT and CDR2 FQNNGV. V trim: 4 bases; J trim: 9 bases; unmatched bases: 9.